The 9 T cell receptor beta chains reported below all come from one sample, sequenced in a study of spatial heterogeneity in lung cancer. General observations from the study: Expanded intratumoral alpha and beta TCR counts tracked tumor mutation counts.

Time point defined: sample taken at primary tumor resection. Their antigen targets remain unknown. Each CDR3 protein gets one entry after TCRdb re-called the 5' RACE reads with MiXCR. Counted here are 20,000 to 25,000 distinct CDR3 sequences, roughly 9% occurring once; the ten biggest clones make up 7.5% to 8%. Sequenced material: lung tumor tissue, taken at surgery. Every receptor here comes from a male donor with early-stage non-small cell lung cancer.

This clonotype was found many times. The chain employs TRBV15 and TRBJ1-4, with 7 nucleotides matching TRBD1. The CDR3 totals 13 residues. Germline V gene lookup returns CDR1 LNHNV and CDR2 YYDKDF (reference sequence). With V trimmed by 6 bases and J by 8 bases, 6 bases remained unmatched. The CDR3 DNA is TGTGCCACCAGAGACAGGGCGGAAGAAAAACTGTTTTTT. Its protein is CATRDRAEEKLFF.

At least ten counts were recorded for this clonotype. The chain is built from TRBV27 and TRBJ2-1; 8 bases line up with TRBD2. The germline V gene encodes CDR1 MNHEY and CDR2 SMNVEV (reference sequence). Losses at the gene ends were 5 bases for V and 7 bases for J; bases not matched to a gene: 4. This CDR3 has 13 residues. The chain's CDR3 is CASSQIAGNEQFF. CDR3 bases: TGTGCCAGCAGTCAGATAGCGGGGAATGAGCAGTTCTTC.

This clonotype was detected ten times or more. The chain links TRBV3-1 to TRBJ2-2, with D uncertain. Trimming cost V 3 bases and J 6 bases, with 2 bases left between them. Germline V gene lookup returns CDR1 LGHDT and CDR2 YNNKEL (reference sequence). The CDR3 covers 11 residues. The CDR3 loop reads CASSHAGELFF. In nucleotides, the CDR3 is TGTGCCAGCAGCCACGCCGGGGAGCTGTTTTTT.

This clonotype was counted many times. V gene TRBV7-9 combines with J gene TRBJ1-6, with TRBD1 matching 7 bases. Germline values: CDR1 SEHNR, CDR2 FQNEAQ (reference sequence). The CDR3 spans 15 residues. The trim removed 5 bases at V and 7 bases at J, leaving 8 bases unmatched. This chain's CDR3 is CASSPSGGANSPLHF. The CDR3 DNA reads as TGTGCCAGCAGCCCATCAGGGGGGGCGAATTCACCCCTCCACTTT.

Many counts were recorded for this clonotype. The CDR3 DNA follows: TGTGCCAGCAGCGTAGTGGGGACAGGTTACAATGAGCAGTTCTTC. Its translation: CASSVVGTGYNEQFF. V gene TRBV9 combines with J gene TRBJ2-1, with 8 bases matching TRBD1. This CDR3 has 15 amino acids. Germline loops: CDR1 SGDLS, CDR2 YYNGEE. J was trimmed by 4 bases and V by 0 bases; bases with no gene match: 3.

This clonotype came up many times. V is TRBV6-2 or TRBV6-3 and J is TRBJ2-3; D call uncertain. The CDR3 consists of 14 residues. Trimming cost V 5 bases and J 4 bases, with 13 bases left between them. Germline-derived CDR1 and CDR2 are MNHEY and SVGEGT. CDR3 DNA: TGTGCCAGCAGTCCACCCTCTTGGGCAGATACGCAGTATTTT. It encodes CASSPPSWADTQYF.

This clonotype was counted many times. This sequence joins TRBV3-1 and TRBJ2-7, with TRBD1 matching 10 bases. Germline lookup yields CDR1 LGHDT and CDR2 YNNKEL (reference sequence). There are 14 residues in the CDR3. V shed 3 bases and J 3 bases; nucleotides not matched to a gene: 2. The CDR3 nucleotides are TGTGCCAGCAGCCAGGGACAGGGGTACTACGAGCAGTACTTC. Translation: CASSQGQGYYEQYF.

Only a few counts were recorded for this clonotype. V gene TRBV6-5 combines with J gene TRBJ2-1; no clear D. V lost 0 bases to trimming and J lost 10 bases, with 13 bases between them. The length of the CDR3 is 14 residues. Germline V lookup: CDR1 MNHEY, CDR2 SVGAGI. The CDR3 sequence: CASSYSINGGEQFF. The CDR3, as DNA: TGTGCCAGCAGTTACTCGATAAACGGTGGCGAGCAGTTCTTC.

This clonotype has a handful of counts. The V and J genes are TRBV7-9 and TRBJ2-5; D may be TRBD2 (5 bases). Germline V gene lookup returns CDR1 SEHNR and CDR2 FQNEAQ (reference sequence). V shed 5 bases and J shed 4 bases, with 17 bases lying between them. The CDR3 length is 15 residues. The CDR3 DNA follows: TGTGCCAGCAGCCTCTTTGTCGTGGGGAGAGAGACCCAGTACTTC. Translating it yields CASSLFVVGRETQYF.